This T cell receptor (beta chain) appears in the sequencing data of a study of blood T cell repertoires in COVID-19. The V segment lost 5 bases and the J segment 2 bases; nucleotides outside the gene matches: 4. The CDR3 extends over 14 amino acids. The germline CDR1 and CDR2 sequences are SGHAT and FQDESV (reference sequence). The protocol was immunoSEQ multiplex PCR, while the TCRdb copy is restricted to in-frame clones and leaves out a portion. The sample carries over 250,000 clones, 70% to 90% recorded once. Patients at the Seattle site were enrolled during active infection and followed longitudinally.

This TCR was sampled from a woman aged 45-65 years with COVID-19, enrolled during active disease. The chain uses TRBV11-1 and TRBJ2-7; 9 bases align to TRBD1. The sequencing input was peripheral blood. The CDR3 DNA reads TGTGCCAGCAGCCCCCGGGACAGGGCCTACGAGCAGTACTTC. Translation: CASSPRDRAYEQYF.